This passage covers 13 T cell receptor beta chains from one sample sequenced in a study of early T cells in non-severe SARS-CoV-2 infection. In TCRdb, the 5' RACE reads were re-called with MiXCR into one record per CDR3 protein. The sample has tens of thousands of distinct CDR3 sequences; more than 12% are singletons. Sequencing was performed on whole blood. All receptors derive from an adult who was a healthcare worker with PCR-confirmed SARS-CoV-2 infection or an uninfected control (not recorded which).

CDR3 residues: CASSSPGLADSKNIQYF. As DNA, the CDR3 is TGTGCCAGCAGTTCGCCAGGACTAGCGGACTCCAAAAACATTCAGTACTTC. The genes are TRBV2 and TRBJ2-4, with 10 bases identical to TRBD2. This CDR3 region has 17 residues. Per germline, CDR1 SNHLY and CDR2 FYNNEI. J lost 2 bases, V lost 5 bases, and 9 bases had no gene match.

The table lists this clonotype with a few counts. This sequence joins TRBV5-8 and TRBJ2-1; a weak D match, TRBD2 (6 bases). CDR1 is SGHTS, CDR2 YDEGEE, per germline. V was clipped by 0 bases and J by 6 bases, with 19 bases between them. The CDR3 has 17 residues. The DNA of the CDR3 is TGTGCCAGCAGCTTGGTGCCCGGGGGAAGGAGTGGCAATGAGCAGTTCTTC. Residues: CASSLVPGGRSGNEQFF.

There are many counts of this clonotype. The gene calls are TRBV10-2 and TRBJ1-3, with TRBD1 as a possible D gene (5 bases). The length of the CDR3 is 15 residues. With 1 base removed from V and 3 bases from J, the gap between germline ends came to 10 bases. CDR1 WSHSY and CDR2 SAAADI come from the germline V gene. Here the CDR3 DNA reads TGCGCCAGCAGTGAGTTAAGGGGCGGTGGAAACACCATATATTTT. This translates into CASSELRGGGNTIYF.

This rearrangement joins TRBV11-2 to TRBJ2-1, with 9 nucleotides matching TRBD2. CDR1 is SGHAT and CDR2 is FQNNGV in the germline V gene. Losses at the gene ends were 3 bases for V and 0 bases for J; bases not matched to a gene: 9. This CDR3 has 18 residues. The CDR3 DNA reads TGTGCCAGCAGCTTTGGGCTAGCGGGACTGAGCTCCTACAATGAGCAGTTCTTC. It specifies CASSFGLAGLSSYNEQFF.

This clonotype was recorded at least ten times. The V gene is TRBV2, the J gene TRBJ2-7, with D possibly matching TRBD2 (5 bases). V was cut by 7 bases and J by 0 bases, with 13 bases left in between. The CDR3 runs to 14 residues. Germline V gene data show CDR1 as SNHLY and CDR2 as FYNNEI. CDR3 protein: CASIEEVSSYEQYF. The CDR3 DNA is TGTGCCAGCATCGAGGAGGTGAGCTCCTACGAGCAGTACTTC.

The V gene is TRBV21-1, the J gene TRBJ1-2. TRBV21-1 is given as a pseudogene. The CDR3 runs 10 residues. CDR3 sequence reads: CASSKFGYTF. The CDR3 DNA follows: TGTGCCAGCAGCAAATTTGGCTACACCTTC.

In this sample, this clonotype turned up many times. The chain links TRBV7-9 to TRBJ1-1, with D unclear. This CDR3 has 16 amino acids. Trimming cost V 2 bases and J 0 bases, with 13 bases left between them. Germline V lookup: CDR1 SEHNR, CDR2 FQNEAQ (reference sequence). The CDR3 region is CASSLIGRGLNTEAFF. In nucleotides, the CDR3 is TGTGCCAGCAGCTTAATCGGTCGAGGTCTGAACACTGAAGCTTTCTTT.

This clonotype was seen a single time. This may be a read error: a much more frequent sequence differs by one nucleotide. The chain couples TRBV11-2 to TRBJ1-1; D is unresolved. The CDR3 spans 13 residues. In germline, CDR1 is SGHAT, CDR2 FQNNGV. In nucleotides, the CDR3 is TGTGCCAGCAGCTCCCAGTTCAACACTGAAGTTTTCTTT. The encoded protein is CASSSQFNTEVFF.

This clonotype occurred many times. The chain is built from TRBV3-1 and TRBJ1-6; TRBD1 matches 8 bases. The ends lost 6 bases at V and 6 bases at J; junction bases unmatched: 10. The CDR3 runs 16 residues. In germline, CDR1 is LGHDT, CDR2 YNNKEL (reference sequence). The CDR3 spells CASRESGQGFNSPLHF. The CDR3 coding sequence is TGTGCCAGCAGAGAGAGCGGACAGGGCTTTAATTCACCCCTCCACTTT.

The gene calls are TRBV4-1 and TRBJ2-7, with 11 positions matching TRBD2. V lost 2 bases and J lost 6; bases outside the gene matches: 12. In germline, CDR1 is MGHRA, CDR2 YSYEKL. This CDR3 comprises 17 residues. The CDR3 region has the DNA TGCGCCAGCAGCCAACCCCTAGCGGGAGGCACCGGGGGCGAGCAGTACTTC. This translates into CASSQPLAGGTGGEQYF.

In this sample, this clonotype turned up a few times. This sequence joins TRBV15 and TRBJ2-7; 13 bases map to TRBD2. The germline CDR1 and CDR2 sequences are LNHNV and YYDKDF (reference sequence). J gave up 4 bases and V 5 bases, and 8 bases lay outside the gene matches. The CDR3 runs 16 residues. In DNA, the CDR3 is TGTGCCACCAGCGCTCGGACTAGCGGGAGTCGGTACGAGCAGTACTTC. It yields the protein CATSARTSGSRYEQYF. Filled out from reference TRBV15 and TRBJ2-7, the complete variable domain reads DAMVIQNPRYQVTQFGKPVTLSCSQTLNHNVMYWYQQKSSQAPKLLFHYYDKDFNNEADTPDNFQSRRPNTSFCFLDIRSPGLGDTAMYLCATSARTSGSRYEQYFGPGTRLTVT.

This clonotype was seen repeatedly, ten times or more. The genes are TRBV20-1 and TRBJ2-5; D is perhaps TRBD1 (6 bases). Trimming stripped 5 bases from V and 1 base from J, with 11 bases between. Germline V lookup: CDR1 DFQATT, CDR2 SNEGSKA (reference sequence). The CDR3 runs 13 residues. The CDR3 spells CSAYGTLQETQYF. The CDR3 DNA reads as TGCAGTGCTTACGGGACACTCCAAGAGACCCAGTACTTC.

The chain uses TRBV9 and TRBJ2-3; TRBD2 matches 14 bases. The CDR3 sequence is 16 residues long. J lost 3 bases, V lost 2 bases, and 2 bases had no gene match. Germline assignment: CDR1 SGDLS and CDR2 YYNGEE. The CDR3 DNA follows: TGTGCCAGCAGCGTGGGGACTAGCGGGAGAACAGATACGCAGTATTTT. Residues: CASSVGTSGRTDTQYF.